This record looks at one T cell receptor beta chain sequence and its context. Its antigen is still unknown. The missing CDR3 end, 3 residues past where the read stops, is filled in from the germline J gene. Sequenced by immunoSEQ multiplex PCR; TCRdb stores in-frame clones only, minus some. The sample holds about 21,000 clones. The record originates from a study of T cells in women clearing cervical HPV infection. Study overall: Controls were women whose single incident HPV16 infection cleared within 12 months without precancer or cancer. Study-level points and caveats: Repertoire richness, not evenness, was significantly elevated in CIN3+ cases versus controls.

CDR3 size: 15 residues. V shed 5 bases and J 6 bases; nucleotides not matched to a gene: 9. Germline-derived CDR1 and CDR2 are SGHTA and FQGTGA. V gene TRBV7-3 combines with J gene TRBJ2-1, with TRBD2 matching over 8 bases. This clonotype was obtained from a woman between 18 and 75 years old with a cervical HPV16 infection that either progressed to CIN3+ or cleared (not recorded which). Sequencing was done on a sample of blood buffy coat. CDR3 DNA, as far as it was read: TGTGCCAGCAGCCCCGGGACTAGTTTTGGCAATGAG. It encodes CASSPGTSFGNE. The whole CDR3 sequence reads CASSPGTSFGNEQFF.